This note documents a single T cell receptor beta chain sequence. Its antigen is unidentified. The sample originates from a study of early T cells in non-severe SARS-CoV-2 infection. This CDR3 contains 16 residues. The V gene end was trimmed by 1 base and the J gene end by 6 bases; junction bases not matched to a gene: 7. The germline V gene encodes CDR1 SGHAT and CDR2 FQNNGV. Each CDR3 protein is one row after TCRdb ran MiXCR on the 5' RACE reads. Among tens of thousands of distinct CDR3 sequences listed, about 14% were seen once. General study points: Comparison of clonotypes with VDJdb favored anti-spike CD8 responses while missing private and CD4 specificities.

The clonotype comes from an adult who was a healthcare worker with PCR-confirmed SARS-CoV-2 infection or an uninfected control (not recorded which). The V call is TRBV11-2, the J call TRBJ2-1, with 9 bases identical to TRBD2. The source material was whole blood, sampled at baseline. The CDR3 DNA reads TGTGCCAGCAGCTTAGTGACTAGCGGAGCCCTCAATGAGCAGTTCTTC. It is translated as CASSLVTSGALNEQFF.